Listed below are T cell receptor beta chains from one sample, sequenced in a study of blood T cell repertoires in COVID-19. Measured with immunoSEQ multiplex PCR; TCRdb has only the in-frame clones, and not every one. Among about 220,000 clones, more than 80% were seen once, and the ten largest hold less than 4.5%. The sample consisted of PBMCs or T cells enriched from blood (not recorded which). All receptors derive from a woman between 40 and 55 years old with acute COVID-19. The CDR3 runs from the conserved cysteine through the conserved F or W. The D gene is left open where the match is weak. The size field is filled for only some rows; it gives once, few, many or a size class.

J | V | size | D | CDR3 | DNA
TRBJ2-7 | TRBV6-5 | . | . | CASSYVVSDEQYF | TGTGCCAGCAGTTACGTGGTCAGCGACGAGCAGTACTTC
TRBJ2-6 | TRBV9 | . | TRBD1 | CASSQVGDRVVLTF | TGTGCCAGCAGCCAGGTAGGGGACAGGGTTGTCCTGACTTTC
TRBJ1-1 | TRBV5-1 | . | TRBD1 | CASSPRDRGGTEAFF | TGCGCCAGCAGCCCAAGGGACAGGGGAGGGACTGAAGCTTTCTTT
TRBJ2-1 | TRBV12-5 | . | . | CASGLPPGVVNEQFF | TGTGCTAGTGGTTTACCCCCCGGGGTAGTCAATGAGCAGTTCTTC
TRBJ1-1 | TRBV24-1 | . | TRBD1 | CATRDVGDRDTEAFF | TGTGCCACCAGAGACGTGGGGGACAGGGACACTGAAGCTTTCTTT
TRBJ1-4 | TRBV2 | . | . | CASSVIRGSNEKLFF | TGTGCCAGCAGTGTAATACGGGGGTCAAATGAAAAACTGTTTTTT
TRBJ1-6 | TRBV7-2 | once | TRBD1 | CASSLGGRGSSYNSPLHF | TGTGCCAGCAGCTTAGGGGGCAGGGGGAGCTCCTATAATTCACCCCTCCACTTT
TRBJ1-5 | TRBV19 | . | TRBD1 | CASSIVTGGGRSNQPQHF | TGTGCCAGTAGTATAGTCACAGGGGGGGGTAGGAGCAATCAGCCCCAGCATTTT
TRBJ1-1 | TRBV5-1 | . | . | CASSPLPGGDTEAFF | TGCGCCAGCAGCCCACTCCCAGGCGGGGACACTGAAGCTTTCTTT
TRBJ2-5 | TRBV5-6 | . | . | CASSLSSETQYF | TGTGCCAGCAGCTTGTCGTCCGAGACCCAGTACTTC
TRBJ1-2 | TRBV6-1 | . | . | CASSEGYGSYGYTF | TGTGCCAGCAGTGAAGGCTACGGGTCTTATGGCTACACCTTC
TRBJ1-6 | TRBV5-4 | . | . | CASSFYRVSYNSPLHF | TGTGCCAGCAGCTTCTACAGGGTTTCCTATAATTCACCCCTCCACTTT
TRBJ1-5 | TRBV27 | . | TRBD1 | CASSPTGAWNQPQHF | TGTGCCAGCAGTCCCACAGGGGCATGGAATCAGCCCCAGCATTTT
TRBJ1-2 | TRBV30 | . | . | CAWRQGPNYGYTF | TGTGCCTGGAGGCAGGGGCCAAACTATGGCTACACCTTC
TRBJ1-1 | TRBV27 | . | . | CASSFQGSNTEAFF | TGTGCCAGCAGTTTCCAGGGTTCGAACACTGAAGCTTTCTTT
TRBJ1-1 | TRBV6-5 | . | TRBD1 | CASSRQGMNTEAFF | TGTGCCAGCAGTCGACAGGGTATGAACACTGAAGCTTTCTTT
TRBJ1-2 | TRBV9 | . | TRBD1 | CASRKQGAGGYTF | TGTGCCAGCAGAAAACAGGGGGCCGGTGGCTACACCTTC
TRBJ1-3 | TRBV2 | once | . | CASQIGAILGNTIYF | TGTGCCAGTCAAATCGGAGCAATCCTTGGAAACACCATATATTTT
TRBJ2-1 | TRBV5-1 | . | . | CASSLGAGRGNEQFF | TGCGCCAGCAGCTTGGGGGCAGGGCGGGGAAATGAGCAGTTCTTC
TRBJ1-5 | TRBV12-3/TRBV12-4 | . | TRBD1 | CASGTGIRQPQHF | TGTGCCAGCGGGACAGGGATACGTCAGCCCCAGCATTTT
TRBJ1-5 | TRBV2 | . | . | CASRPALGPQHF | TGTGCCAGCAGACCCGCCCTAGGTCCCCAGCATTTT
TRBJ2-2 | TRBV28 | . | . | CASSPLEAGELFF | TGTGCCAGCAGTCCCCTCGAGGCCGGGGAGCTGTTTTTT
TRBJ1-2 | TRBV13 | . | . | CASSFGQTLYGYTF | TGTGCCAGCAGCTTTGGACAGACCCTCTATGGCTACACCTTC
TRBJ1-1 | TRBV7-9 | . | TRBD1 | CASSPRQGARFRAFF | TGTGCCAGCAGCCCCCGGCAGGGGGCGCGGTTTCGAGCTTTCTTT
TRBJ1-1 | TRBV5-6 | . | . | CASSSGVRAFF | TGTGCCAGCAGTTCGGGGGTGAGAGCTTTCTTT
TRBJ1-2 | TRBV10-2 | . | . | CASSETGTPLSYGYTF | TGCGCCAGCAGTGAGACCGGGACACCTCTCAGCTATGGCTACACCTTC
TRBJ1-2 | TRBV2 | . | . | CASTRGGDRYGYTF | TGTGCCAGCACCCGAGGCGGGGATCGCTATGGCTACACCTTC